Shown below are 14 T cell receptor beta chains from a single sample sequenced in a study of a mutant IDH1 vaccine in newly diagnosed glioma. Sequencing used immunoSEQ multiplex PCR; TCRdb keeps in-frame clones, though not all of them. This table holds fewer than 45,000 clones, approximately 89% found once. As to time point: week 23, last vaccination. Doses comprised 300 ug of mutant IDH1 20-mer peptide each, plus topical imiquimod. Antigens of these TCRs are unknown. The material was PBMCs, obtained from a glioma patient whose treatment included an IDH1 peptide vaccine. The receptors here all came from a man over 45 with glioma.

This rearrangement joins TRBV27 to TRBJ1-1; 7 bases are shared with TRBD1. The CDR3 covers 17 residues. Germline CDR1 reads MNHEY; CDR2 reads SMNVEV (reference sequence). V was pared by 3 bases and J by 0 bases, with 10 bases of the junction left unmatched. Here the CDR3 DNA reads TGTGCCAGCAGTTTCCTACCGACAGGGTCTATGAACACTGAAGCTTTCTTT. As protein: CASSFLPTGSMNTEAFF.

V gene TRBV5-1 combines with J gene TRBJ1-1; TRBD1 matches at 7 bases. With V trimmed by 0 bases and J by 0 bases, 5 bases remained unmatched. The CDR3 extends over 16 amino acids. Per germline, CDR1 SGHRS and CDR2 YFSETQ. CDR3 nucleotide sequence: TGCGCCAGCAGCTTGGGGGGGGACAGCATGAACACTGAAGCTTTCTTT. Amino acid sequence: CASSLGGDSMNTEAFF. Complete variable domain (other parts from reference TRBV5-1 and TRBJ1-1): KAGVTQTPRYLIKTRGQQVTLSCSPISGHRSVSWYQQTPGQGLQFLFEYFSETQRNKGNFPGRFSGRQFSNSRSEMNVSTLELGDSALYLCASSLGGDSMNTEAFFGQGTRLTVV.

V usage is TRBV2 and J usage is TRBJ2-5; D remains unclear. The germline V gene has CDR1 SNHLY and CDR2 FYNNEI. The CDR3 runs 12 residues. V gave up 3 bases and J gave up 5 bases, with 7 bases separating them. The CDR3 loop is CASSESRETQYF. CDR3 nucleotide sequence: TGTGCCAGCAGTGAGAGCCGGGAGACCCAGTACTTC.

The V call is TRBV28, the J call TRBJ2-7; D is possibly TRBD2 (6 bases). CDR1 MDHEN and CDR2 SYDVKM come from the germline V gene. The CDR3 extends over 15 amino acids. The V end was cut by 10 bases, the J end by 5 bases, with 24 bases between. The CDR3 spells CATLGPPAEGNEQYF. CDR3 nucleotide sequence: TGTGCCACCCTTGGGCCGCCGGCGGAGGGGAACGAGCAGTACTTC.

The rearrangement joins TRBV30 to TRBJ2-7; no definite D call. The germline gives CDR1 GTSNPN, CDR2 SVGIG (reference sequence). Deletions cut 0 bases from V and 9 bases from J, with 15 bases between. This CDR3 comprises 13 residues. The CDR3 region has the DNA TGTGCCTGGAGTGTATCTTGGGTGGGTATGCAGTACTTC. It is translated as CAWSVSWVGMQYF.

The chain uses TRBV28 and TRBJ2-7, with 7 bases fitting TRBD2. CDR3 size: 14 residues. V trimming: 8 bases; J trimming: 1 base; junction bases outside the gene matches: 8. Looked up from germline, CDR1 is MDHEN and CDR2 is SYDVKM. The CDR3 loop is CASGGGGRSYEQYF. CDR3 nucleotides: TGTGCCAGCGGGGGGGGTGGAAGGTCCTACGAGCAGTACTTC.

This clone was picked up a small number of times. The chain employs TRBV5-1 and TRBJ1-5, with a tentative D call TRBD1 (6 bases). V lost 4 bases to trimming and J lost 4 bases, with 12 bases between them. Germline-derived CDR1 and CDR2 are SGHRS and YFSETQ. This CDR3 is 14 amino acids long. The CDR3 loop reads CASSLTGGNQPQHF. CDR3 bases: TGCGCCAGCAGCCTGACAGGAGGGAATCAGCCCCAGCATTTT.

The gene calls are TRBV7-2 and TRBJ1-5; D possibly corresponds to TRBD1 (5 bases). The CDR3 has 14 residues. V lost 4 bases and J lost 0, with 7 bases in between. Germline assignment: CDR1 SGHTA and CDR2 FQGNSA. The CDR3 spells CASSWQGSNQPQHF. CDR3 coding DNA: TGTGCCAGCAGCTGGCAGGGTAGCAATCAGCCCCAGCATTTT.

This chain uses TRBV29-1 with TRBJ1-3; 10 nucleotides line up with TRBD1. This CDR3 has 18 residues. Germline V gene sequence: CDR1 SQVTM, CDR2 ANQGSEA. J gave up 0 bases and V 0 bases, and 8 bases lay outside the gene matches. The CDR3 region is CSVEDQTRDRGSGNTIYF. CDR3 DNA sequence: TGCAGCGTTGAAGATCAAACAAGGGACAGGGGCTCTGGAAACACCATATATTTT.

The V call is TRBV6-6, the J call TRBJ1-2; 9 bases are a match to TRBD1. Germline assignment: CDR1 MNHNY and CDR2 SVGAGI (reference sequence). This CDR3 comprises 15 residues. The V and J ends lost 7 bases and 4 bases, in that order; junction bases with no gene match: 10. CDR3 nucleotides: TGTGCCAGCACCCGGGGGGGACAGGGTAGCTATGGCTACACCTTC. Amino acids: CASTRGGQGSYGYTF.

CDR3 DNA sequence: TGTGCCAGCAGCCAAGAACGGGTTTACATGAACACTGAAGCTTTCTTT. Encoded protein: CASSQERVYMNTEAFF. J is TRBJ1-1 and V is TRBV14, with no clear D. This CDR3 is built from 16 residues. CDR1 and CDR2 from the germline V gene are SGHDN and FVKESK. The V gene lost 0 bases and the J gene lost 0 bases, with 11 bases spanning the gap.

The J gene is TRBJ2-1, the V gene TRBV11-2, with TRBD2 matching over 11 bases. This CDR3 comprises 17 residues. Germline V gives CDR1 SGHAT, CDR2 FQNNGV. V lost 3 bases, J lost 5 bases, and 9 bases stayed unmatched. The DNA of the CDR3 is TGTGCCAGCAGCTTCTTTTGGACTAGCGGGTTAGACAATGAGCAGTTCTTC. Residues: CASSFFWTSGLDNEQFF.

With regard to this clone: In the same sample, other DNA sequences code for this CDR3. The rearrangement joins TRBV6-5 to TRBJ2-7; perhaps TRBD2 as D (5 bases). Germline assignment: CDR1 MNHEY and CDR2 SVGAGI. Between the trimmed V and J ends, which lost 3 bases and 0 bases, there was a span of 12 bases. CDR3 size: 15 residues. CDR3 protein: CASSYSSGNSYEQYF. The CDR3 DNA sequence: TGTGCCAGCAGTTATTCCAGCGGAAACTCCTACGAGCAGTACTTC.

This clone has just one count. This chain connects TRBV29-1 to TRBJ2-2; 11 bases align to TRBD1. Germline CDR1 reads SQVTM; CDR2 reads ANQGSEA. This CDR3 comprises 15 residues. V shed 6 bases and J 2 bases; nucleotides not matched to a gene: 5. As DNA, the CDR3 is TGCAGCGTAGGACAGGGGGCGCGTAACACCGGGGAGCTGTTTTTT. Translating it yields CSVGQGARNTGELFF.